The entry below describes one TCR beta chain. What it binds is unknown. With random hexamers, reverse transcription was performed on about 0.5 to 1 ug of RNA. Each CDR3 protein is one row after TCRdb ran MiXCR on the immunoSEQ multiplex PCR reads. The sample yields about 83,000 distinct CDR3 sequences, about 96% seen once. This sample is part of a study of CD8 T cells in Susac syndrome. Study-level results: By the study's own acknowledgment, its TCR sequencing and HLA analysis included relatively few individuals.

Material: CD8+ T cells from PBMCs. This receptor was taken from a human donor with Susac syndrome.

The CDR3 protein is CSVDGTGVYNEQFF. The DNA for the CDR3 is TGCAGCGTGGACGGGACAGGCGTTTACAATGAGCAGTTCTTC. The chain links TRBV29-1 to TRBJ2-1, with TRBD1 matching 8 bases. Per the germline V gene, CDR1 is SQVTM and CDR2 is ANQGSEA. V trimming: 6 bases; J trimming: 4 bases; junction bases outside the gene matches: 8. The CDR3 length is 14 residues.